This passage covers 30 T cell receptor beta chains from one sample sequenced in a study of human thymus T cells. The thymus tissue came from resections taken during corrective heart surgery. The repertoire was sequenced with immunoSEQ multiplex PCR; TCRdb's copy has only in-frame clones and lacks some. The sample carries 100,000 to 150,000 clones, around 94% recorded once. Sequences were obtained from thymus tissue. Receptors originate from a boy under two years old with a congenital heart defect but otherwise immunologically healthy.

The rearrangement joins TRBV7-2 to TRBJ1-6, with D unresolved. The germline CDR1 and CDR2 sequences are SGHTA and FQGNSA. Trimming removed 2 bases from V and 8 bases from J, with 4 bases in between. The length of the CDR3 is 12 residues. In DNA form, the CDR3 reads TGTGCCAGCAGCTTATGGGATTCACCCCTCCACTTT. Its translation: CASSLWDSPLHF.

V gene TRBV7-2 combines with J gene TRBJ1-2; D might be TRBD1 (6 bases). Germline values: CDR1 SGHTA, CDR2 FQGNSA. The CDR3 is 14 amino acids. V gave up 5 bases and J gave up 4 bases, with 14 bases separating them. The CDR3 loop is CASSKRTASYGYTF. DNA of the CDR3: TGTGCCAGCAGCAAGCGGACAGCTTCCTATGGCTACACCTTC.

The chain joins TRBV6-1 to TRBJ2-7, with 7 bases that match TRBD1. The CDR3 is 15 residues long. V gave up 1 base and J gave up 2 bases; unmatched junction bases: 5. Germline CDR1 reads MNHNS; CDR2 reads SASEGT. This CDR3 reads CASSEGGQGAYEQYF. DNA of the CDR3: TGTGCCAGCAGTGAAGGAGGGCAGGGGGCCTACGAGCAGTACTTC.

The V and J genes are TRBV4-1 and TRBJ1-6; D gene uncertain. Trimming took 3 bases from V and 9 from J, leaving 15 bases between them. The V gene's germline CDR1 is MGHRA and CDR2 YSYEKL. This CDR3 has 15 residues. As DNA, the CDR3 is TGCGCCAGCAGCCACTTGGACTCCATGGGTTCACCCCTCCACTTT. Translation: CASSHLDSMGSPLHF.

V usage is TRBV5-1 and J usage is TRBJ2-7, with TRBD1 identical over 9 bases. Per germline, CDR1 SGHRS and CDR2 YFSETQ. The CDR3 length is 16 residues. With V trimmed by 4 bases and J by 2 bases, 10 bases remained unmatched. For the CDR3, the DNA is TGCGCCAGCAGCGTTATTCGGACAGGGGTACCCTACGAGCAGTACTTC. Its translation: CASSVIRTGVPYEQYF.

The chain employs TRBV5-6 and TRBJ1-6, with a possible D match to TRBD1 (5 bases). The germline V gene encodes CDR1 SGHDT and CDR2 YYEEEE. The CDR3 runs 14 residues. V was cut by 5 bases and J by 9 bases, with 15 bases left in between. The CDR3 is CASRAGRPGSPLHF. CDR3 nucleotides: TGTGCCAGCAGGGCGGGACGCCCGGGTTCACCCCTCCACTTT.

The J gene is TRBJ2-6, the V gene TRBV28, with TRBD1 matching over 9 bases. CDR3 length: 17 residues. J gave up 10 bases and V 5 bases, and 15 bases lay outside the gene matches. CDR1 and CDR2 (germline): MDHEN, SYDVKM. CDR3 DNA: TGTGCCAGCAGTCTGACCGACCGCCGGACAGGGGTGAACGTCCTGACTTTC. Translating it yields CASSLTDRRTGVNVLTF.

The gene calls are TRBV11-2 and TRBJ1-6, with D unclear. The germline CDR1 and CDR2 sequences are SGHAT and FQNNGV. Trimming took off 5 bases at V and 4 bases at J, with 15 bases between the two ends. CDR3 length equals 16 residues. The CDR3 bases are TGTGCCAGCAGCCCTTCGGAAGTTAGTTATAATTCACCCCTCCACTTT. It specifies CASSPSEVSYNSPLHF.

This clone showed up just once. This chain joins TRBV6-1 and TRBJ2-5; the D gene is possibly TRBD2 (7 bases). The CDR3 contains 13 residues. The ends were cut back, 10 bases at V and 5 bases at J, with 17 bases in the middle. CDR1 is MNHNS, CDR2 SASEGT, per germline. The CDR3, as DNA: TGTGCCAACTTAAGGGGGGGTGGGGAGACCCAGTACTTC. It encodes CANLRGGGETQYF.

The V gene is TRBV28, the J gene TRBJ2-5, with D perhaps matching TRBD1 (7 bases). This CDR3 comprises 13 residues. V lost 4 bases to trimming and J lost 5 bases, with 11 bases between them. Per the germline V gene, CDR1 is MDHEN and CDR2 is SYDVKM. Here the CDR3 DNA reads TGTGCCAGCAGTTCCCCAGGGGGGGAGACCCAGTACTTC. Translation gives CASSSPGGETQYF.

The CDR3: CASSGDRSSGNTIYF. The CDR3, as DNA: TGTGCCAGCAGCGGGGACAGGTCCTCTGGAAACACCATATATTTT. The V call is TRBV6-6, the J call TRBJ1-3; 8 bases match TRBD1. With V trimmed by 6 bases and J by 0 bases, 4 bases remained unmatched. Per the germline V gene, CDR1 is MNHNY and CDR2 is SVGAGI (reference sequence). The CDR3 contains 15 residues.

The CDR3 sequence: CASSLAGTGGACNEQFF. The DNA of the CDR3 is TGTGCCAGCAGCTTGGCTGGTACCGGGGGGGCCTGCAATGAGCAGTTCTTC. The chain links TRBV5-8 to TRBJ2-1, with TRBD2 matching 8 bases. This CDR3 is 17 amino acids long. CDR1 and CDR2 (germline): SGHTS, YDEGEE. Trimming took 0 bases from V and 6 from J; bases not matched to a gene: 11.

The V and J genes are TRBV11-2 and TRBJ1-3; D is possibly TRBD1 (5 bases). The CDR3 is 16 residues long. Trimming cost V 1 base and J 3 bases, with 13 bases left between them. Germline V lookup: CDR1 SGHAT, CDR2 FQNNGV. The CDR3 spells CASSLVPGPGGNTIYF. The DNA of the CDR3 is TGTGCCAGCAGCTTAGTCCCAGGGCCGGGTGGAAACACCATATATTTT.

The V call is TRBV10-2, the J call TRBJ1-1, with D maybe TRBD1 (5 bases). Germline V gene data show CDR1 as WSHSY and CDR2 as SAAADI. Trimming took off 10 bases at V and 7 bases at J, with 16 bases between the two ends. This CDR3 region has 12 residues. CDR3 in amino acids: CATGTLWDEAFF. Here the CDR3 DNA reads TGCGCCACCGGGACTTTATGGGATGAAGCTTTCTTT.

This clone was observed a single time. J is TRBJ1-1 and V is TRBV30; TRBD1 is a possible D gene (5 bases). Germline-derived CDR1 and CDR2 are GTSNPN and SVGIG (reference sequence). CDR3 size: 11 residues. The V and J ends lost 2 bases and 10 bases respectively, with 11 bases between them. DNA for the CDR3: TGTGCCTGGAGTTGTAATAGGGGAGCTTTCTTT. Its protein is CAWSCNRGAFF.

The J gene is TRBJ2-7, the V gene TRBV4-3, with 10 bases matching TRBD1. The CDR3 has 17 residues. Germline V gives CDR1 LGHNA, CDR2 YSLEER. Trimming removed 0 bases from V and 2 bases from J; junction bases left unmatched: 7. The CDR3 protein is CASSQDRGGQGAYEQYF. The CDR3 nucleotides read TGCGCCAGCAGCCAAGATCGGGGAGGACAGGGGGCCTACGAGCAGTACTTC.

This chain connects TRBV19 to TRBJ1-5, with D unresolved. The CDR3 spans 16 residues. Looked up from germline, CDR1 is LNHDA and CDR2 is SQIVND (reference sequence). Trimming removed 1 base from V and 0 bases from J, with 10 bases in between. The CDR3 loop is CASSIGTTYSNQPQHF. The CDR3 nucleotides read TGTGCCAGTAGTATAGGAACTACTTATAGCAATCAGCCCCAGCATTTT.

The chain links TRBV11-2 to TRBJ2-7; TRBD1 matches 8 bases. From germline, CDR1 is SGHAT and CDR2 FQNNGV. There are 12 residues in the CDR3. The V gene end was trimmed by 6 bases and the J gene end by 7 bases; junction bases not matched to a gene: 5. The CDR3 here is CASRTGVEEQYF. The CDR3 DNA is TGTGCCAGCAGGACAGGGGTCGAAGAGCAGTACTTC.

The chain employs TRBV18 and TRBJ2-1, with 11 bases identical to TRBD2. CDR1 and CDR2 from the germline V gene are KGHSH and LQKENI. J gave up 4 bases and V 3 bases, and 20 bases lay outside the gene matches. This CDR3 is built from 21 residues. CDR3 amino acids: CASSPTGNRLAGTTGYNEQFF. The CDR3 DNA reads TGTGCCAGCTCACCGACTGGGAATCGACTAGCGGGGACCACTGGGTACAATGAGCAGTTCTTC.

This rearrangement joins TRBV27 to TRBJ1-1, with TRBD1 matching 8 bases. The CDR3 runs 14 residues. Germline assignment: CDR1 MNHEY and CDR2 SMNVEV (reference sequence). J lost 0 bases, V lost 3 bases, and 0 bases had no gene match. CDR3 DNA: TGTGCCAGCAGTTTGACAGGGGTGAACACTGAAGCTTTCTTT. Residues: CASSLTGVNTEAFF.

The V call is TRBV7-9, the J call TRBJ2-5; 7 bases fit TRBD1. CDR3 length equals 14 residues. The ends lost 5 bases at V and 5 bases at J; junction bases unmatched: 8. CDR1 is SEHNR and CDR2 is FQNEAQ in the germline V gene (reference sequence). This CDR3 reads CASSPTGSQETQYF. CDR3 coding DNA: TGTGCCAGCAGCCCGACAGGGAGCCAGGAGACCCAGTACTTC.

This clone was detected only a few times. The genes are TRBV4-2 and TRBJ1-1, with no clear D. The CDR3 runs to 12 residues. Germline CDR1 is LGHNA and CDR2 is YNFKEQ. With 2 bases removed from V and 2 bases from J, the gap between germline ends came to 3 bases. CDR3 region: CASSQPNTEAFF. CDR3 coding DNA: TGTGCCAGCAGCCAACCCAACACTGAAGCTTTCTTT.

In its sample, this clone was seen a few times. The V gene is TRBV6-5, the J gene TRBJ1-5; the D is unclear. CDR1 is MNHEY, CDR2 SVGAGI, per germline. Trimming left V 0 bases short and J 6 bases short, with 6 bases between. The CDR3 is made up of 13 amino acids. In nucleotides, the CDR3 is TGTGCCAGCAGTTACTCGAGGAGTCAGCCCCAGCATTTT. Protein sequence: CASSYSRSQPQHF.

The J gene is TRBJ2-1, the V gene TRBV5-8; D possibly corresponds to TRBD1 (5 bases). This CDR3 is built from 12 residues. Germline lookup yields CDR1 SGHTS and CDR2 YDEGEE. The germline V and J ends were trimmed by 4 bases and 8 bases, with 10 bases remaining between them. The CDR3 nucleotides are TGTGCCAGCAGCCCTGCCAGGGATGAGCAGTTCTTC. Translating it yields CASSPARDEQFF.

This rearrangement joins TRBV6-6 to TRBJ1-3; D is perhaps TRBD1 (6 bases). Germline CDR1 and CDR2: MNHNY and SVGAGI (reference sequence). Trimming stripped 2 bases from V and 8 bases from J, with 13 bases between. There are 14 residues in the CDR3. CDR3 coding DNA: TGTGCCAGCAGTTACGTCCCCCCAGGGGACACCATATATTTT. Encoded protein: CASSYVPPGDTIYF.

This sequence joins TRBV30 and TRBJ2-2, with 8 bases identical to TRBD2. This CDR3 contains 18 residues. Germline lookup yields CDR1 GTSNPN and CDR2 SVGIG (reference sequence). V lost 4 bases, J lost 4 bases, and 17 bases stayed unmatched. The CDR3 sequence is CAWTSGGPSEEGTGELFF. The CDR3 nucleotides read TGTGCCTGGACTTCGGGGGGGCCCTCAGAAGAGGGCACCGGGGAGCTGTTTTTT.

In nucleotides, the CDR3 is TGTGCCAGCAGCGAACGGGACTCAGGCTACACCTTC. It translates to CASSERDSGYTF. V usage is TRBV9 and J usage is TRBJ1-2, with a tentative D call TRBD1 (5 bases). The CDR3 spans 12 residues. The V gene lost 3 bases and the J gene lost 8 bases, with 11 bases spanning the gap. Germline V gene sequence: CDR1 SGDLS, CDR2 YYNGEE.

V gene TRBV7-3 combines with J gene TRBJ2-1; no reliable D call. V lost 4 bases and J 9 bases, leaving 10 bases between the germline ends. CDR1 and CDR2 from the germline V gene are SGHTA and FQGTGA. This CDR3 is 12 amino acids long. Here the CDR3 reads CASSSRGGEQFF. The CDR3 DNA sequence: TGTGCCAGCAGCTCGAGAGGCGGTGAGCAGTTCTTC.

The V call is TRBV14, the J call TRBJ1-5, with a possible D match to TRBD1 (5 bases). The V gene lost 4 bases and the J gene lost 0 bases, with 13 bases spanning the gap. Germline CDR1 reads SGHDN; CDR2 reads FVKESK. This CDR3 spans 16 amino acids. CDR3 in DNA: TGTGCCAGCAGCCGGCAGGGATCCTATAGCAATCAGCCCCAGCATTTT. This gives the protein CASSRQGSYSNQPQHF. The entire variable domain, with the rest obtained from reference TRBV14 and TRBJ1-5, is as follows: EAGVTQFPSHSVIEKGQTVTLRCDPISGHDNLYWYRRVMGKEIKFLLHFVKESKQDESGMPNNRFLAERTGGTYSTLKVQPAELEDSGVYFCASSRQGSYSNQPQHFGDGTRLSIL.

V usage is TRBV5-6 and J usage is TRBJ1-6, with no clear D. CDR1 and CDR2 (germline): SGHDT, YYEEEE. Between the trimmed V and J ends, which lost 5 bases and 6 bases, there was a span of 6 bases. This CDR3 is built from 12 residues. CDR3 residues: CASRSGNSPLHF. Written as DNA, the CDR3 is TGTGCCAGCAGGAGTGGTAATTCACCCCTCCACTTT.